This T cell receptor (beta chain) was found in a study of Graves' ophthalmopathy and Graves' hyperthyroidism. For the study at large: The authors collected peripheral blood at initial diagnosis, before any treatment. Study-wide findings and caveats: Forecasting of ophthalmopathy progression by the model achieved over 55% sensitivity and about 77% specificity.

Exclusion applied to patients with other autoimmune diseases, uncontrolled infections, pregnancy or lactation. The diagnosis combined clinical symptoms, thyroxine, TRAb, thyroid ultrasound and orbital computed tomography scans. The CDR3 has 11 amino acids. V was shortened by 8 bases and J by 5 bases, with 6 bases between the two germline ends. The V gene's germline CDR1 is SNHLY and CDR2 FYNNEI. This clonotype was detected a few times. Its antigen is still unknown. The authors amplified TCR beta CDR3 regions, and they did so from RNA transcripts for repertoire sequencing. First-round RT-PCR employed HTBI primers, with a second-round multiplex PCR after it. TCRdb re-called the multiplex PCR reads with MiXCR, one entry per CDR3 protein. The top ten clones hold roughly 3% of a sample with around 400,000 distinct CDR3 sequences, roughly 21% of them seen once.

Material for sequencing was peripheral blood. The TCR comes from a woman between 18 and 29 years old with stable Graves' hyperthyroidism. The rearrangement uses TRBV2 and TRBJ2-2; D ambiguous. CDR3 sequence (DNA): TGTGCCAGCCTTTGGACCGGGGAGCTGTTTTTT. This translates into CASLWTGELFF.